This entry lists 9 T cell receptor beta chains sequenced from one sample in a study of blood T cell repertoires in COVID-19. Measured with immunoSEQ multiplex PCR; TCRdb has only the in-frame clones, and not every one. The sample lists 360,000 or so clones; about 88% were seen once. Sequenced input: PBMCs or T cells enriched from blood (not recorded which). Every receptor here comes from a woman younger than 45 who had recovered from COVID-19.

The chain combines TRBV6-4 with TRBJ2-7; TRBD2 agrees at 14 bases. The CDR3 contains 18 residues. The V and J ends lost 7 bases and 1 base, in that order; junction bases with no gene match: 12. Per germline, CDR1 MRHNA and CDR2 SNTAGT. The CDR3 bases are TGTGCCAGCACCCTAGGACTAGCGGGAGGAAGTGGATCCTACGAGCAGTACTTC. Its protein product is CASTLGLAGGSGSYEQYF.

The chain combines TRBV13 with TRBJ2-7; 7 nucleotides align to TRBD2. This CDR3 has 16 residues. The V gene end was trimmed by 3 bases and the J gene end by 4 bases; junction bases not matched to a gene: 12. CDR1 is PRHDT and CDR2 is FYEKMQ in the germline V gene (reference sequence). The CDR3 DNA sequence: TGTGCCAGCAGCTTGGGGACCGGACTAGATGAGTACGAGCAGTACTTC. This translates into CASSLGTGLDEYEQYF.

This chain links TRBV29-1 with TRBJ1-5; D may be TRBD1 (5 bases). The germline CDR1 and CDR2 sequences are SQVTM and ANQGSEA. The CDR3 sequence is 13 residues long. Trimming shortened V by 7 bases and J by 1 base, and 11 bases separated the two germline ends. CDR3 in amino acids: CSAVAGSNQPQHF. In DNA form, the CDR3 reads TGCAGCGCTGTGGCAGGGAGCAATCAGCCCCAGCATTTT.

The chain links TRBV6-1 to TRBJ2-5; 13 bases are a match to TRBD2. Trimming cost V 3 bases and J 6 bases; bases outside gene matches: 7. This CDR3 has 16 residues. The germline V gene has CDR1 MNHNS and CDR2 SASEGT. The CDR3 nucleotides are TGTGCCAGCAGTGACCAGGGACTAGCGGGGAGGAAGACCCAGTACTTC. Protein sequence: CASSDQGLAGRKTQYF.

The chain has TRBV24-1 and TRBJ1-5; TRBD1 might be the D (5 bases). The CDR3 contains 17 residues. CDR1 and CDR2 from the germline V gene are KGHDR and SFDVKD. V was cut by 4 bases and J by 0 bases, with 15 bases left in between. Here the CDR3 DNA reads TGTGCCACCAGTGACTCCGTTGGGGGGTTTAGCAATCAGCCCCAGCATTTT. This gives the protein CATSDSVGGFSNQPQHF.

The CDR3 sequence: CASQRGGRQETQYF. In nucleotides, the CDR3 is TGCGCCAGCCAGCGCGGGGGTCGACAAGAGACCCAGTACTTC. The genes are TRBV5-1 and TRBJ2-5, with 7 bases matching TRBD2. Germline values: CDR1 SGHRS, CDR2 YFSETQ. With V trimmed by 7 bases and J by 2 bases, 8 bases remained unmatched. This CDR3 comprises 14 residues.

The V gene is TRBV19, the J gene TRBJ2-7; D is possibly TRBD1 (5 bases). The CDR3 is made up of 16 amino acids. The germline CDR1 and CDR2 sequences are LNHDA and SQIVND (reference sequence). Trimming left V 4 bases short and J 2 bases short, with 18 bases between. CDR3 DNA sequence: TGTGCCAGTAGTACTGCTTTGGGGCGCACTACCTACGAGCAGTACTTC. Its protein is CASSTALGRTTYEQYF.

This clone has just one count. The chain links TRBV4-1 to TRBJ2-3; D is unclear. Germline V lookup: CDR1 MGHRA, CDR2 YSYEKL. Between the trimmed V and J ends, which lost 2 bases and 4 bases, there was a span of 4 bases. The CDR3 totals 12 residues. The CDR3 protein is CASSQSADTQYF. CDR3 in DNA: TGCGCCAGCAGCCAATCAGCAGATACGCAGTATTTT.

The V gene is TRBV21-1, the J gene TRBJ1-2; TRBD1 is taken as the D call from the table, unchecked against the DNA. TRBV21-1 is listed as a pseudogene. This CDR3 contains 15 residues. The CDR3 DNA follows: TGTGCCAGCAGCAAAGAAGCAGGGGGTTACTATGGCTACACCTTC. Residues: CASSKEAGGYYGYTF.